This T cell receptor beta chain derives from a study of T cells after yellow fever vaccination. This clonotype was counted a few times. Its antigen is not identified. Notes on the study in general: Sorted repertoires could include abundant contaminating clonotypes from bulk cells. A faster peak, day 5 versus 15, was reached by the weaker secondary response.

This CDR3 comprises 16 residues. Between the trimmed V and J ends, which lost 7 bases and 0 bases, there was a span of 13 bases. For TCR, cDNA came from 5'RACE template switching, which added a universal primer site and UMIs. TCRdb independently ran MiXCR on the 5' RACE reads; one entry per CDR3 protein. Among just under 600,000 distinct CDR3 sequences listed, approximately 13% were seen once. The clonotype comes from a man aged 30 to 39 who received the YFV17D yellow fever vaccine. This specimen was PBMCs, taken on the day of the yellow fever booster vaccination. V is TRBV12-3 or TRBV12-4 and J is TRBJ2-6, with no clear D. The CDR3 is CASIHGRHSGANVLTF. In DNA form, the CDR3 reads TGTGCCAGCATCCATGGCAGACACTCTGGGGCCAACGTCCTGACTTTC.